The 12 T cell receptor beta chains presented below share a single source sample, sequenced in a study of neurological immune-mediated disorders. The time point here: longitudinal time-point 2. TCRdb passed the 5' RACE reads through MiXCR, listing each CDR3 protein once. This sample has tens of thousands of distinct CDR3 sequences, with 5.5% to 6.5% found just once. Sequencing was performed on PBMCs. Receptors were obtained from a woman aged 55 to 70 with multiple sclerosis.

This clonotype was observed a handful of times. The rearrangement links TRBV3-1 to TRBJ2-7; no reliable D call. Looked up from germline, CDR1 is LGHDT and CDR2 is YNNKEL (reference sequence). V was clipped by 4 bases and J by 2 bases, with 9 bases between them. This CDR3 has 13 amino acids. For the CDR3, the DNA is TGTGCCAGCAGCCGGGCAGGTCCCTACGAGCAGTACTTC. Translation: CASSRAGPYEQYF.

In its sample, this clonotype ranks as medium-sized (0.01 to 0.1%). This chain joins TRBV20-1 and TRBJ2-7; 8 bases match TRBD1. With V trimmed by 3 bases and J by 3 bases, 7 bases remained unmatched. This CDR3 is built from 14 residues. Looked up from germline, CDR1 is DFQATT and CDR2 is SNEGSKA (reference sequence). The chain's CDR3 is CSASGAGGNYEQYF. Written as DNA, the CDR3 is TGCAGTGCTAGCGGGGCAGGGGGCAACTACGAGCAGTACTTC.

There are many counts of this clonotype. The gene calls are TRBV7-6 and TRBJ2-3; a possible D gene is TRBD2 (5 bases). V was cut by 7 bases and J by 2 bases, with 10 bases left in between. The CDR3 length is 13 residues. The V gene's germline CDR1 is SGHVS and CDR2 FNYEAQ. The CDR3 DNA reads as TGTGCCAGCAACCCCGGACTCACAGATACGCAGTATTTT. Protein: CASNPGLTDTQYF. The whole variable domain, filled in from reference TRBV7-6 and TRBJ2-3, reads GAGVSQSPRYKVTKRGQDVALRCDPISGHVSLYWYRQALGQGPEFLTYFNYEAQQDKSGLPNDRFSAERPEGSISTLTIQRTEQRDSAMYRCASNPGLTDTQYFGPGTRLTVL.

This clonotype was seen ten or more times. The chain carries TRBV5-1 and TRBJ1-1; D remains unclear. The germline V gene has CDR1 SGHRS and CDR2 YFSETQ. V was pared by 0 bases and J by 5 bases, with 17 bases between. This CDR3 contains 16 residues. The CDR3 loop is CASSLDPLAVGTEAFF. In DNA, the CDR3 is TGCGCCAGCAGCTTGGACCCCCTTGCGGTGGGGACTGAAGCTTTCTTT.

This clonotype was recorded at least ten times. The chain has TRBV29-1 and TRBJ2-7, with D tentatively TRBD1 (5 bases). Germline V gives CDR1 SQVTM, CDR2 ANQGSEA. V was shortened by 4 bases and J by 0 bases, with 10 bases between the two germline ends. The CDR3 extends over 13 amino acids. In nucleotides, the CDR3 is TGCAGCGTTGGGGGCAGCCTCTCCTACGAGCAGTACTTC. Translation: CSVGGSLSYEQYF.

This clonotype was seen repeatedly, ten times or more. The V call is TRBV10-3, the J call TRBJ2-7; 7 positions agree with TRBD1. The CDR3 length is 14 residues. Germline loops: CDR1 ENHRY, CDR2 SYGVKD. With V trimmed by 7 bases and J by 3 bases, 9 bases remained unmatched. CDR3 DNA: TGTGCCATCAATCCTGGACAGGCTTACTACGAGCAGTACTTC. Amino acids: CAINPGQAYYEQYF.

This clonotype was seen ten or more times. The chain links TRBV10-3 to TRBJ1-2; weak D call: TRBD1 (5 bases). Trimming cost V 7 bases and J 2 bases, with 8 bases left between them. In germline, CDR1 is ENHRY, CDR2 SYGVKD. The CDR3 sequence is 12 residues long. CDR3 bases: TGTGCCATCATGGGACTGAACTATGGCTACACCTTC. This codes for CAIMGLNYGYTF.

This clonotype came up many times. J is TRBJ2-2 and V is TRBV7-2, with 13 bases that match TRBD2. With V trimmed by 5 bases and J by 4 bases, 4 bases remained unmatched. Germline V gives CDR1 SGHTA, CDR2 FQGNSA. The CDR3 consists of 16 residues. The CDR3 spells CASSRGTSGVTGELFF. Here the CDR3 DNA reads TGTGCCAGCAGCCGCGGGACTAGCGGGGTCACCGGGGAGCTGTTTTTT.

This clonotype was seen ten or more times. The chain joins TRBV27 to TRBJ2-2; D gene unclear. CDR3 size: 13 residues. The germline CDR1 and CDR2 sequences are MNHEY and SMNVEV (reference sequence). Trimming shortened V by 9 bases and J by 0 bases, and 8 bases separated the two germline ends. The CDR3 region is CASSRTNTGELFF. The DNA for the CDR3 is TGTGCCAGTAGTAGAACGAACACCGGGGAGCTGTTTTTT.

The table lists this clonotype with many counts. This chain connects TRBV20-1 to TRBJ1-6; D is possibly TRBD1 (5 bases). Germline loops: CDR1 DFQATT, CDR2 SNEGSKA (reference sequence). The CDR3 has 14 residues. The V and J ends lost 1 base and 6 bases respectively, with 10 bases between them. The CDR3 reads CSARGGIRNSPLHF. CDR3 nucleotides: TGCAGTGCTAGAGGGGGGATTCGTAATTCACCCCTCCACTTT.

By sample fraction, this clonotype is medium-sized. This chain connects TRBV5-6 to TRBJ2-7; 10 bases line up with TRBD1. The CDR3 runs to 14 residues. Germline assignment: CDR1 SGHDT and CDR2 YYEEEE. The V gene end was trimmed by 4 bases and the J gene end by 5 bases; junction bases not matched to a gene: 6. The CDR3: CASSTGTGVHEQYF. DNA of the CDR3: TGTGCCAGCAGCACCGGGACAGGGGTGCACGAGCAGTACTTC.

The sample holds many counts of this clonotype. The chain joins TRBV6-5 to TRBJ2-7; D possibly uses TRBD1 or TRBD2 (5 bases each). This CDR3 is 13 amino acids long. Trimming removed 7 bases from V and 4 bases from J, with 14 bases in between. Germline V gene data show CDR1 as MNHEY and CDR2 as SVGAGI. The CDR3, as DNA: TGTGCCAGCATCGGAGCGGACACTTACGAGCAGTACTTC. It specifies CASIGADTYEQYF.